The T cell receptor (beta chain) under discussion was sequenced for a study of tissue T cells after allogeneic stem cell transplantation. General study points: Across patients, clones rarely overlapped, yet motif clusters were shared tissue-specifically. Only a limited share of tissue TCRs appeared in blood or spleen. Anatomically similar tissues had similar TCR repertoires within each patient. Alloreactivity or antigen specificity of tissue TCRs was not determined; some clones might be host cells.

TCRdb's copy holds only in-frame clones and misses some; the assay was immunoSEQ multiplex PCR. Of 20,000 to 25,000 clones detected, about 70% appear once; the ten largest clones hold roughly 0.38%. About this clone itself: Its antigen is as yet unknown. All gene names here are mouse names.

This sequence originates from a female BALB/c mouse in good health. The strain's MHC haplotype is H2-d. The specimen was blood.

CDR3 DNA, as far as it was read: TGTGCCAGCAGCCAGGACAGGGGGCAAGACACCCAGTAC. The encoded protein is CASSQDRGQDTQY. The whole CDR3 protein is CASSQDRGQDTQYF. The chain employs TRBV14 and TRBJ2-5; 10 nucleotides line up with TRBD1. Coverage ceases 1 residue before the CDR3 finishes, and the germline J gene fills in the end. Germline CDR1 SGHDT, CDR2 FRDEAV. This CDR3 has 14 residues. With 5 bases clipped from V and 3 bases from J, the junction kept 3 bases outside the gene matches. Full variable domain (outside the CDR3, taken from reference TRBV14 and TRBJ2-5): EAGVTQSPRYAVLQEGQAVSFWCDPISGHDTLYWYQQPRDQGPQLLVYFRDEAVIDNSQLPSDRFSAVRPKGTNSTLKIQSAKQGDTATYLCASSQDRGQDTQYFGPGTRLLVL.